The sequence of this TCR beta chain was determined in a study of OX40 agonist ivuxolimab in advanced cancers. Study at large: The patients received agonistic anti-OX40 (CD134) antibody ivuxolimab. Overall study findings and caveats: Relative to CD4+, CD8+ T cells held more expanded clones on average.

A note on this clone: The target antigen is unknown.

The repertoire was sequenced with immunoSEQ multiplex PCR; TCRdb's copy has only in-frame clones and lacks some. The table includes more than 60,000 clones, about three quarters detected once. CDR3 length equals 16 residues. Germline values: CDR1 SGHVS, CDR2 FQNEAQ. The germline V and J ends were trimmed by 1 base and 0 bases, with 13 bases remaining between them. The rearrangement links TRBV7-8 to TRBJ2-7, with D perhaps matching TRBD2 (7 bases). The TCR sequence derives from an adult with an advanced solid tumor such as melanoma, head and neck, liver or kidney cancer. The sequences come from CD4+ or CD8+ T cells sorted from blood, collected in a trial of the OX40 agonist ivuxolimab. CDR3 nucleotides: TGTGCCAGCAGCTTAGGGGGAGGGGGGCCCTCCTACGAGCAGTACTTC. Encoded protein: CASSLGGGGPSYEQYF.